This T cell receptor beta chain was identified during a study of T cell repertoires in cytomegalovirus infection. Study in general: Public TCR beta signatures marked donors with CMV infection and the matching HLA. General study points: The response measured ex vivo was dominated by TCR beta clonotypes (HLA-C-restricted and CMV-specific). Carriage of CMV together with the relevant HLA was identifiable through cumulative public TCR beta family frequency.

As to this clonotype: What it recognizes is unknown.

The length of the CDR3 is 13 residues. V was shortened by 0 bases and J by 5 bases, with 11 bases between the two germline ends. Germline V gene data show CDR1 as DFQATT and CDR2 as SNEGSKA (reference sequence). MiXCR, applied by TCRdb to the reads, yields one record per CDR3 protein. This sample carries about 100,000 distinct CDR3 sequences, approximately 15% of them seen once, and the ten largest clones take around 8.5%. This chain links TRBV20-1 with TRBJ2-7; the D is unclear. The TCR was taken from a human donor in good health (CMV status not recorded). Some clones in this sample may be carry-over from other donors' samples. Sample: PBMCs. The CDR3 DNA sequence: TGCAGTGCTAGAGAAAAGGCAACCAACGAGCAGTACTTC. Protein product: CSAREKATNEQYF.